This section outlines one T cell receptor beta chain sequence together with its context. Only in-frame clones appear in the TCRdb table, and some are missing; sequencing was by immunoSEQ multiplex PCR. This table holds some 170,000 clones, roughly four fifths found once. The data belong to a study of blood T cell repertoires in COVID-19. Study summary: Italy, Spain and the United States were the sources of the convalescent and acute COVID-19 samples. T cells, B-cell-depleted T cells, or PBMCs provided the cDNA or gDNA that served as material.

Germline CDR1 reads SGHKS; CDR2 reads YYEKEE (reference sequence). V lost 6 bases to trimming and J lost 2 bases; unmatched junction nucleotides: 10. The CDR3 has 15 residues. The source of this sequence is a human donor in a cohort sampled during active COVID-19. Sequencing input: peripheral blood. This chain connects TRBV5-5 to TRBJ2-7; TRBD1 matches 8 bases. CDR3 in amino acids: CASKPDRGSAYEQYF. CDR3 nucleotide sequence: TGTGCCAGCAAACCAGACAGGGGTTCCGCCTACGAGCAGTACTTC.